This T cell receptor (beta chain) originates from a study of cytomegalovirus exposure and HLA in healthy donors. Concerning this clone: Its antigen is as yet unknown.

Looked up from germline, CDR1 is ENHRY and CDR2 is SYGVKD. V dropped 7 bases and J dropped 4; count of bases not matched to a gene: 3. This CDR3 has 14 residues. Study-level findings and limits: Later on, an analysis found that several of the most significant clusters appeared to be linked to common viral pathogens, which included parvovirus B19. Accurate prediction of HLA-A and HLA-B alleles (for most subjects) was reportedly achieved from TCR beta sequences.

PCR was performed using 60 Vbeta and 13 Jbeta primers. Libraries were prepared by immunoSEQ multiplex PCR; TCRdb keeps only in-frame clonotypes and omits some of them. The data contain some 150,000 clones, around 75% of them singletons. Input material: PBMCs. V usage is TRBV10-3 and J usage is TRBJ2-7; 14 positions match TRBD2. This receptor was identified in a human donor in good health. CDR3 loop: CAINGLAGGYEQYF. Written as DNA, the CDR3 is TGTGCCATCAATGGACTAGCGGGAGGATACGAGCAGTACTTC.